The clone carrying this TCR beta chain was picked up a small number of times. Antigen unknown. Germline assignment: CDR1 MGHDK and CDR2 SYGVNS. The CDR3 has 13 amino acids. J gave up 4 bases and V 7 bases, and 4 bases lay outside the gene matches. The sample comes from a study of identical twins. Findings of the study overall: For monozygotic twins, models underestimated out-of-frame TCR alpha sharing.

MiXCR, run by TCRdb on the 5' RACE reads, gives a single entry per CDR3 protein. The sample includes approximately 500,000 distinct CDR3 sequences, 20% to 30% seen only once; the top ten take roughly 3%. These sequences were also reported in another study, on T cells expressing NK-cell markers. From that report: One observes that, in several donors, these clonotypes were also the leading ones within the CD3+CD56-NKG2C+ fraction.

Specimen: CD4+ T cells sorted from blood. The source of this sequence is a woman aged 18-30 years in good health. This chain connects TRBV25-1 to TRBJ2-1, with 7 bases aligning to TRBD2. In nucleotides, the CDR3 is TGTGCCAGCAATCCTAGCGGTTACAATGAGCAGTTCTTC. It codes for CASNPSGYNEQFF.